This TCR beta chain emerged from a study of blood T cell repertoires in COVID-19. This clone occurred a few times. The protocol was immunoSEQ multiplex PCR, while the TCRdb copy is restricted to in-frame clones and leaves out a portion. The table has a few hundred thousand clones, roughly 80% seen once. V shed 5 bases, J shed 7 bases, and the junction held 12 bases outside the gene matches. CDR3 length: 15 amino acids. CDR1 and CDR2 (germline): LGHDT, YNNKEL (reference sequence). V is TRBV3-1 (or the pseudogene TRBV3-2) and J is TRBJ1-2; 8 positions match TRBD1. The TCR originated in a person in their 70s with COVID-19, enrolled during active disease. The sample comprised peripheral blood. The CDR3 region is CASSSQDRGVFGYTF. As DNA, the CDR3 is TGTGCCAGCAGCTCCCAAGACAGGGGCGTCTTTGGCTACACCTTC.